Listed below are T cell receptor beta chains from one sample, sequenced in a study of T-cell reconstitution after alpha-beta-depleted transplantation in children. TCRdb re-called the PCR reads with MiXCR, one entry per CDR3 protein. The data show a few hundred thousand distinct CDR3 sequences, with more than 20% seen just once and 10% to 11% held by the top ten. Sequencing was performed on PBMCs, mostly from graft donor cells, taken 180 days after TCRalphabeta/CD19-depleted stem cell transplant. These receptors were obtained from a male patient younger than 18 who had a stem cell transplant for acute lymphoblastic leukemia, so the T cells may come from the graft donor. Each CDR3 is given with its conserved first and last residue. The D gene is left open where the match is weak. The size entry is marked missing in some rows and otherwise reads once, few, many or a size class.

J | size | length | V | D | CDR3 | DNA
TRBJ2-1 | once | 15 | TRBV7-9 | TRBD1 | CASSVSRGPYNEQFF | TGTGCCAGCAGCGTCAGTAGGGGGCCTTACAATGAGCAGTTCTTC
TRBJ2-7 | - | 16 | TRBV4-1 | - | CASSQLPGLVFYEQYF | TGCGCCAGCAGCCAGCTGCCGGGACTGGTCTTTTACGAGCAGTACTTC
TRBJ1-4 | few | 15 | TRBV5-1 | - | CASSLASGLNEKLFF | TGCGCCAGCAGCTTGGCCTCAGGCCTTAATGAAAAACTGTTTTTT
TRBJ2-7 | many | 11 | TRBV20-1 | - | CSASLAGREYF | TGCAGTGCTAGTCTAGCCGGGAGAGAGTACTTC
TRBJ2-1 | few | 15 | TRBV12-3/TRBV12-4 | - | CASSFVPTRINEQFF | TGTGCCAGCAGTTTCGTCCCCACGCGGATCAATGAGCAGTTCTTC
TRBJ1-2 | few | 14 | TRBV5-1 | - | CASSLEQPNYGYTF | TGCGCCAGCAGCTTGGAGCAACCTAACTATGGCTACACCTTC
TRBJ1-5 | - | 13 | TRBV12-3/TRBV12-4 | - | CASSSQVYQPQHF | TGTGCCAGCAGTAGTCAGGTCTATCAGCCCCAGCATTTT
TRBJ2-7 | - | 17 | TRBV6-5 | TRBD2 | CASSYWPSGKGVLEQYF | TGTGCCAGCAGTTACTGGCCTAGCGGGAAGGGGGTTCTGGAGCAGTACTTC
TRBJ1-3 | few | 14 | TRBV5-1 | TRBD1 | CASSLGQGRNTIYF | TGCGCCAGCAGCTTGGGACAGGGACGAAACACCATATATTTT
TRBJ2-3 | few | 14 | TRBV3-1 | - | CASSPGLRGDTQYF | TGTGCCAGCAGCCCCGGACTGAGGGGGGATACGCAGTATTTT
TRBJ1-1 | - | 16 | TRBV5-1 | - | CASSLYSGLENTEAFF | TGCGCCAGCAGCTTGTACTCAGGGTTGGAGAACACTGAAGCTTTCTTT
TRBJ2-7 | - | 11 | TRBV4-1 | - | CASSQAGVQYF | TGCGCCAGCAGCCAAGCGGGAGTGCAGTACTTC
TRBJ2-7 | few | 11 | TRBV5-5 | - | CASSPSTEQYF | TGTGCCAGCAGCCCGAGTACCGAGCAGTACTTC
TRBJ2-1 | - | 17 | TRBV5-1 | TRBD2 | CASSFGSAGLAVYEQFF | TGCGCCAGCAGCTTCGGCTCGGCGGGACTAGCTGTCTATGAGCAGTTCTTC
TRBJ2-7 | - | 14 | TRBV10-1 | TRBD1 | CASSGRTGLDEQYF | TGCGCCAGCAGTGGCCGGACAGGGTTAGACGAGCAGTACTTC
TRBJ1-1 | few | 14 | TRBV7-3 | - | CASSFSGYATEAFF | TGTGCCAGCAGCTTTTCAGGGTATGCGACTGAAGCTTTCTTT
TRBJ1-1 | - | 14 | TRBV7-8 | - | CASSLARVNTEAFF | TGTGCCAGCAGCTTAGCACGAGTGAACACTGAAGCTTTCTTT
TRBJ1-1 | - | 16 | TRBV7-8 | TRBD1 | CASSLAFGTGDTEAFF | TGTGCCAGCAGCTTAGCGTTCGGTACAGGGGACACTGAAGCTTTCTTT
TRBJ1-5 | - | 15 | TRBV12-3/TRBV12-4 | - | CASSRPGDSNQPQHF | TGTGCCAGCAGCCGACCCGGGGATAGCAATCAGCCCCAGCATTTT
TRBJ2-6 | once | 20 | TRBV4-1 | TRBD1 | CASSQRALPTGWEVANVLTF | TGCGCCAGCAGCCAAAGGGCCCTTCCGACAGGGTGGGAAGTGGCCAACGTCCTGACTTTC
TRBJ2-1 | few | 16 | TRBV7-9 | TRBD2 | CASSETLAGASNEQFF | TGTGCCAGCAGCGAGACTCTAGCGGGAGCTTCCAATGAGCAGTTCTTC
TRBJ2-1 | few | 14 | TRBV24-1 | - | CATSDGQGGNEQFF | TGTGCCACCAGTGATGGGCAGGGGGGGAATGAGCAGTTCTTC
TRBJ2-1 | - | 13 | TRBV7-2 | - | CASSLVSSNEQFF | TGTGCCAGCAGCTTAGTCTCTAGCAATGAGCAGTTCTTC
TRBJ1-1 | few | 12 | TRBV7-9 | - | CASSLVNTEAFF | TGTGCCAGCAGCTTAGTAAACACTGAAGCTTTCTTT
TRBJ1-2 | few | 12 | TRBV20-1 | TRBD1 | CSAEQGAIGYTF | TGCAGTGCTGAGCAGGGGGCGATCGGCTACACCTTC
TRBJ2-7 | many | 18 | TRBV11-2 | TRBD2 | CASSLRSPSSGSPYEQYF | TGTGCCAGCAGCTTACGATCCCCTTCTAGCGGGAGTCCCTACGAGCAGTACTTC
TRBJ2-7 | - | 15 | TRBV5-1 | - | CASSLRRDVPYEQYF | TGCGCCAGCAGCTTGCGGCGGGACGTCCCCTACGAGCAGTACTTC
TRBJ2-1 | - | 18 | TRBV7-3 | TRBD2 | CASSRFPGLEVSYNEQFF | TGTGCCAGCAGCCGTTTCCCGGGACTAGAAGTTTCCTACAATGAGCAGTTCTTC
TRBJ1-2 | - | 15 | TRBV15 | TRBD1 | CATSRGQGDIYGYTF | TGTGCCACCAGCAGGGGACAGGGGGATATCTATGGCTACACCTTC
TRBJ2-1 | - | 16 | TRBV7-9 | TRBD2 | CASGLEGLAGFNEQFF | TGTGCCAGCGGCCTAGAGGGACTAGCGGGTTTCAATGAGCAGTTCTTC
TRBJ1-5 | - | 14 | TRBV20-1 | - | CSAEAGYSNQPQHF | TGCAGTGCTGAAGCGGGGTATAGCAATCAGCCCCAGCATTTT
TRBJ2-7 | - | 15 | TRBV2 | - | CASRTGQLGGYEQYF | TGTGCCAGCAGAACCGGACAGTTGGGAGGATACGAGCAGTACTTC
TRBJ2-5 | many | 13 | TRBV10-3 | - | CAISGGYVETQYF | TGTGCCATCAGTGGAGGGTACGTCGAGACCCAGTACTTC
TRBJ1-2 | few | 13 | TRBV4-1 | - | CASREGRYYGYTF | TGCGCCAGCAGGGAAGGGAGGTACTATGGCTACACCTTC
TRBJ1-2 | few | 15 | TRBV11-2 | - | CASSSREVANYGYTF | TGTGCCAGCAGCTCCCGGGAGGTAGCTAACTATGGCTACACCTTC
TRBJ2-6 | - | 12 | TRBV15 | - | CATSSWANVLTF | TGTGCCACCTCCTCTTGGGCCAACGTCCTGACTTTC
TRBJ2-4 | - | 18 | TRBV9 | - | CASSGQDYGQLAKNIQYF | TGTGCCAGCAGCGGGCAGGACTATGGGCAGCTAGCCAAAAACATTCAGTACTTC
TRBJ2-3 | many | 16 | TRBV15 | - | CATSRGLGGRTDTQYF | TGTGCCACCAGCAGAGGGCTTGGGGGCCGCACAGATACGCAGTATTTT
TRBJ2-1 | few | 13 | TRBV5-1 | TRBD2 | CASSLRLAVEQFF | TGCGCCAGCAGCTTGCGTCTAGCGGTCGAGCAGTTCTTC
TRBJ2-1 | - | 13 | TRBV12-3/TRBV12-4 | - | CASSNRDYNEQFF | TGTGCCAGCAGTAACAGGGACTACAATGAGCAGTTCTTC
TRBJ2-3 | - | 13 | TRBV7-9 | - | CASSFKSTDTQYF | TGTGCCAGCAGCTTCAAGAGCACAGATACGCAGTATTTT
TRBJ2-7 | many | 15 | TRBV10-3 | - | CATQDNPSIFYEQYF | TGTGCCACCCAGGACAACCCATCTATATTCTACGAGCAGTACTTC
TRBJ2-3 | - | 15 | TRBV10-1 | - | CASSDMWGGTDTQYF | TGCGCCAGCAGTGATATGTGGGGGGGCACAGATACGCAGTATTTT
TRBJ2-7 | - | 15 | TRBV20-1 | TRBD2 | CSALTSGPIPYEQYF | TGCAGTGCTTTGACTAGCGGGCCGATCCCCTACGAGCAGTACTTC
TRBJ2-1 | few | 15 | TRBV4-2 | TRBD2 | CASSQVLAGANEQFF | TGTGCCAGCAGCCAGGTGTTAGCGGGAGCTAATGAGCAGTTCTTC
TRBJ2-1 | few | 12 | TRBV11-2 | - | CASSLEVGLGLF | TGTGCCAGCAGCTTAGAGGTGGGCCTGGGGCTCTTC